This T cell receptor (beta chain) was found in a study of cytomegalovirus exposure and HLA in healthy donors. With regard to this clone: Its target is unknown.

General study results and limits: According to a later analysis, most TCR beta chains associated with CMV appeared HLA-restricted. Analyzed later, association rates of TCRs varied across HLA loci, with DRB1 most and HLA-C fewest. Near-uniform donor sequencing depth was presumed by presence/absence analyses. Among TCR sequences, most were rare, though some public TCRs appeared in many donors.

13 Jbeta primers and 60 Vbeta primers were used for the PCR. Here immunoSEQ multiplex PCR was the method, and the copy in TCRdb shows in-frame clones only, minus some. This sample has almost 200,000 clones, with approximately 85% found just once. Per the germline V gene, CDR1 is SNHLY and CDR2 is FYNNEI. The CDR3 is 14 amino acids. The ends were cut back, 3 bases at V and 4 bases at J, with 10 bases in the middle. The chain employs TRBV2 and TRBJ1-3; D is unresolved. The clonotype originates from a woman between 50 and 59 years old in good health and CMV-seronegative. The sequenced sample consisted of PBMCs. The CDR3 here is CASSEQFSGNTIYF. The CDR3 nucleotides read TGTGCCAGCAGTGAGCAGTTTAGCGGAAACACCATATATTTT.